The 15 T cell receptor beta chains presented below share a single source sample, sequenced in a study of cytomegalovirus exposure and HLA in healthy donors. This PCR relied on a set of 60 Vbeta primers and 13 Jbeta primers. The protocol was immunoSEQ multiplex PCR, while the TCRdb copy is restricted to in-frame clones and leaves out a portion. This sample has 100,000 to 150,000 clones, with about 80% found just once. Specimen: PBMCs. The origin of the receptors is a man in his forties in good health and CMV-seronegative.

The chain couples TRBV5-6 to TRBJ2-3; 8 bases agree with TRBD2. This CDR3 is 15 amino acids long. J was trimmed by 4 bases and V by 2 bases; bases with no gene match: 6. Germline V lookup: CDR1 SGHDT, CDR2 YYEEEE. Here the CDR3 reads CASSFSVSGADTQYF. DNA of the CDR3: TGTGCCAGCAGCTTTTCAGTTAGCGGGGCAGATACGCAGTATTTT.

The genes are TRBV6-5 and TRBJ2-2, with D possibly being TRBD1 (6 bases). Trimming took off 6 bases at V and 6 bases at J, with 14 bases between the two ends. This CDR3 has 14 amino acids. Germline V gene lookup returns CDR1 MNHEY and CDR2 SVGAGI. DNA for the CDR3: TGTGCCAGCAGAAGCAGGGGTTTGGCCGGGGAGCTGTTTTTT. Translation: CASRSRGLAGELFF.

V gene TRBV28 combines with J gene TRBJ1-2, with a tentative D call TRBD1 (6 bases). V was cut by 4 bases and J by 2 bases, with 11 bases left in between. The CDR3 contains 14 residues. Looked up from germline, CDR1 is MDHEN and CDR2 is SYDVKM. CDR3 protein: CASSSGTPNYGYTF. In DNA form, the CDR3 reads TGTGCCAGCAGTTCCGGGACACCAAACTATGGCTACACCTTC.

The chain recombines TRBV19 with TRBJ2-1, with a tentative D call TRBD1 (6 bases). The CDR3 covers 11 residues. Between the trimmed V and J ends, which lost 6 bases and 12 bases, there was a span of 12 bases. Looked up from germline, CDR1 is LNHDA and CDR2 is SQIVND (reference sequence). CDR3: CASSGAGAQFF. The CDR3 DNA sequence: TGTGCCAGTAGCGGGGCAGGGGCGCAGTTCTTC. Variable domain in full (rest from reference TRBV19 and TRBJ2-1): DGGITQSPKYLFRKEGQNVTLSCEQNLNHDAMYWYRQDPGQGLRLIYYSQIVNDFQKGDIAEGYSVSREKKESFPLTVTSAQKNPTAFYLCASSGAGAQFFGPGTRLTVL.

The rearrangement joins TRBV21-1 to TRBJ1-2. TRBV21-1 is a recognized pseudogene. CDR3 length equals 13 residues. CDR3 bases: TGTGCCAGCAGCTTGCCTTCGGGCTATGGCTACACCTTC. It encodes CASSLPSGYGYTF.

Worth noting for this clone: A junction boundary mismatches the germline segment, possibly from a read error. The chain combines TRBV5-4 with TRBJ1-1, with D hard to call. CDR3 size: 15 residues. The germline V gene has CDR1 SGHNT and CDR2 YYREEE (reference sequence). As DNA, the CDR3 is TGTGCCAGCAGTTCAACACCTCTGTCGAACGCTGAAGCTTTCTTT. This translates into CASSSTPLSNAEAFF.

This clone appeared once. This rearrangement joins TRBV5-6 to TRBJ1-4; 7 bases match TRBD1. CDR1 is SGHDT, CDR2 YYEEEE, per germline. V gave up 2 bases and J gave up 7 bases; unmatched junction bases: 5. CDR3 size: 14 residues. CDR3 loop: CASSFTGAGEKLFF. CDR3 coding DNA: TGTGCCAGCAGCTTCACAGGGGCAGGTGAAAAACTGTTTTTT.

The genes are TRBV1 and TRBJ2-1; TRBD2 was called by the table and not checked on the DNA. TRBV1 is described as a pseudogene. The CDR3 totals 17 residues. The DNA of the CDR3 is TGCACCAGCAGCCAAGACGGACTAGCGGGGGGGCCCAATGAGCAGTTCTTC. It yields the protein CTSSQDGLAGGPNEQFF.

This CDR3 reads CASSWDSPYTEAFF. As DNA, the CDR3 is TGTGCCAGCAGTTGGGACAGTCCCTACACTGAAGCTTTCTTT. The chain recombines TRBV6-5 with TRBJ1-1, with TRBD1 matching 7 bases. Germline CDR1 and CDR2: MNHEY and SVGAGI. J was trimmed by 3 bases and V by 4 bases; bases with no gene match: 5. There are 14 residues in the CDR3.

The rearrangement links TRBV7-8 to TRBJ1-1; TRBD1 might be the D (6 bases). In germline, CDR1 is SGHVS, CDR2 FQNEAQ. V was pared by 6 bases and J by 4 bases, with 18 bases between. The CDR3 contains 15 residues. Here the CDR3 DNA reads TGTGCCAGCAGAATTAGGGGGGGCGGGGGCACTGAAGCTTTCTTT. Protein product: CASRIRGGGGTEAFF.

This chain links TRBV5-1 with TRBJ1-3, with a possible D match to TRBD1 (6 bases). Germline V gives CDR1 SGHRS, CDR2 YFSETQ. Deletions cut 0 bases from V and 0 bases from J, with 10 bases between. The CDR3 has 16 amino acids. CDR3 DNA: TGCGCCAGCAGCTTGGAGGGGGAGAGCTCTGGAAACACCATATATTTT. It codes for CASSLEGESSGNTIYF.

This clone was detected only once. V and J are TRBV7-2 and TRBJ2-7; a weak D match, TRBD2 (7 bases). Germline V gives CDR1 SGHTA, CDR2 FQGNSA. Trimming removed 1 base at V and 2 bases at J, with 12 bases between. This CDR3 region has 15 residues. This chain's CDR3 is CASSLEGGSPYEQYF. The CDR3 DNA follows: TGTGCCAGCAGCTTAGAGGGGGGGAGCCCCTACGAGCAGTACTTC. Looking up the rest from reference TRBV7-2 and TRBJ2-7 gives the full variable domain: GAGVSQSPSNKVTEKGKDVELRCDPISGHTALYWYRQSLGQGLEFLIYFQGNSAPDKSGLPSDRFSAERTGGSVSTLTIQRTQQEDSAVYLCASSLEGGSPYEQYFGPGTRLTVT.

The chain joins TRBV5-4 to TRBJ2-5; TRBD2 matches at 7 bases. CDR1 and CDR2 from the germline V gene are SGHNT and YYREEE (reference sequence). The CDR3 spans 13 residues. After removal of 9 bases from V and 4 bases from J, the junction contained 9 bases not matched to a gene. The CDR3 here is CATIDRGGETQYF. CDR3 bases: TGTGCCACTATAGACCGCGGGGGAGAGACCCAGTACTTC. Combining the CDR3 with reference TRBV5-4 and TRBJ2-5 gives the whole variable domain ETGVTQSPTHLIKTRGQQVTLRCSSQSGHNTVSWYQQALGQGPQFIFQYYREEENGRGNFPPRFSGLQFPNYSSELNVNALELDDSALYLCATIDRGGETQYFGPGTRLLVL.

This sequence joins TRBV25-1 and TRBJ1-2, with TRBD1 matching over 8 bases. From germline, CDR1 is MGHDK and CDR2 SYGVNS. V was clipped by 3 bases and J by 5 bases; unmatched bases: 5. The CDR3 is made up of 14 amino acids. The CDR3 is CASSDTGQVYGYTF. The CDR3 DNA is TGTGCCAGCAGTGATACGGGACAGGTTTATGGCTACACCTTC.

This clone was counted a single time. The V call is TRBV4-1, the J call TRBJ1-6, with TRBD1 matching 9 bases. The germline CDR1 and CDR2 sequences are MGHRA and YSYEKL. Germline trimming cut 3 bases from V and 9 bases from J; bases unmatched to any gene: 21. The CDR3 has 20 amino acids. CDR3 sequence: CASSQDGQGLGRVKASPLHF. Written as DNA, the CDR3 is TGCGCCAGCAGCCAGGATGGACAGGGGCTGGGGCGGGTTAAGGCTTCACCCCTCCACTTT.